This T cell receptor (beta chain) is from a study of blood T cell repertoires in COVID-19. Study in general: Whether acute or convalescent, the COVID-19 samples came from the United States, Italy and Spain. Nucleic acid was either cDNA or gDNA, and it came from T cells, B-cell-depleted T cells, or PBMCs.

CDR1 and CDR2 from the germline V gene are SGDLS and YYNGEE. J was trimmed by 4 bases and V by 4 bases; bases with no gene match: 11. The CDR3 sequence is 16 residues long. Patients in Seattle were enrolled during active infection, then followed longitudinally. Per the study methods: Researchers report that nucleated cell counts were estimated from reference gene primer amplification. Assay: immunoSEQ multiplex PCR; the TCRdb copy retains only in-frame clones and omits some. For V, J and clone size, that table is used; D and trimming come from the DNA. The sample contains 250,000 to 400,000 clones, about 91% of which appear only once.

The chain has TRBV9 and TRBJ2-3; 8 nucleotides agree with TRBD2. This receptor was taken from a woman aged 25 to 45 with COVID-19, enrolled during active disease. The specimen sequenced was peripheral blood. For the CDR3, the DNA is TGTGCCAGCAGCCCAAGGACCCAGCGGGGGTCAGATACGCAGTATTTT. Translated, it gives CASSPRTQRGSDTQYF.